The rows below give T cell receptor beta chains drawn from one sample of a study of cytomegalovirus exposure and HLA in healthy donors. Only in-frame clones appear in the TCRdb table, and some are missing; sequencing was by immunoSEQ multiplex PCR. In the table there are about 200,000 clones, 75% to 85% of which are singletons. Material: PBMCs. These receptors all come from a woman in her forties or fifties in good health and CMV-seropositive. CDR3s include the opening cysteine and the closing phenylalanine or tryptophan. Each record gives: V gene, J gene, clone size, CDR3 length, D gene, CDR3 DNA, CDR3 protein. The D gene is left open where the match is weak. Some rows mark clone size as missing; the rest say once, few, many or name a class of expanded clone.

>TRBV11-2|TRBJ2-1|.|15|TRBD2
TGTGCCAGCAGACCACCGGGTCTAGCGGGGGGTGAGCAGTTCTTC
CASRPPGLAGGEQFF
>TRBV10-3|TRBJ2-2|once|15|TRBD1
TGTGCCATCAGCCGGGACAGAGCGAACACCGGGGAGCTGTTTTTT
CAISRDRANTGELFF
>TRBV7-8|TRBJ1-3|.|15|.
TGTGCCAGCAGCTTAGGGCAGATCTCTGGAAACACCATATATTTT
CASSLGQISGNTIYF
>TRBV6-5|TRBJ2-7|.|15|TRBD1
TGTGCCAGCAGCCTCGGGACAGGAGTTCCCTACGAGCAGTACTTC
CASSLGTGVPYEQYF
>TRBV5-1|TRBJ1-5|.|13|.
TGCGCCAGCAGCTTGGCCGGGGAGCAGCCCCAGCATTTT
CASSLAGEQPQHF
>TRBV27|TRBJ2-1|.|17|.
TGTGCCAGCAGTTTATGGGGGGGCGCAGGGTCCTACAATGAGCAGTTCTTC
CASSLWGGAGSYNEQFF
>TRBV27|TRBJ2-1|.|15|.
TGTGCCAGCAGCCCGCGGGTTCTATCTGGGAATGAGCAGTTCTTC
CASSPRVLSGNEQFF
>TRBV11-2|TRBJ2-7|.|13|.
TGTGCCAGCAGCCCCCAGGGTTCCTACGAGCAGTACTTC
CASSPQGSYEQYF
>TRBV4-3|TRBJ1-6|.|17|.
TGCGCCAGCAGCCAAGAAGCTAAAAGCTCCTATAATTCACCCCTCCACTTT
CASSQEAKSSYNSPLHF
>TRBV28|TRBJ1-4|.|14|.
TGTGCCATCCAAACAGGGACATTAAGTGAAAAACTGTTTTTT
CAIQTGTLSEKLFF
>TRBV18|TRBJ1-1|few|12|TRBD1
TGTGCCAGCTCACCCCGGGACAGGGAAGCTTTCTTT
CASSPRDREAFF
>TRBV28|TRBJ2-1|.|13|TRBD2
TGTGCCAGCAGTAAAAGGCTAGCGGGAGGACTCATCTTC
CASSKRLAGGLIF
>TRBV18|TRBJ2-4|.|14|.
TGTGCCAGCTCACCATCCCAGGAAGGTGACAGTCAGTACTTC
CASSPSQEGDSQYF
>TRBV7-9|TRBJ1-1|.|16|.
TGTGCCAGCAGTCATCAAGGGGACATCGTTAACACTGAAGCTTTCTTT
CASSHQGDIVNTEAFF
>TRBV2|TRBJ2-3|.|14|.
TGTGCCAGCAGTGAACAGGGTGGCACAGATACGCAGTATTTT
CASSEQGGTDTQYF
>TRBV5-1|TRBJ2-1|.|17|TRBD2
TGCGCCAGCAGCTTGGAACTAGCGGGATCCTCCTACAATGAGCAGTTCTTC
CASSLELAGSSYNEQFF
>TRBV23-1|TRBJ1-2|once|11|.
TGCGCCAGCAGTGGCGGAAATGGCTACACCTTC
CASSGGNGYTF
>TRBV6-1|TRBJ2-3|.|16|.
TGTGCCAGCAGTGAAGAGGACAGTCCTAGCACAGATACGCAGTATTTT
CASSEEDSPSTDTQYF
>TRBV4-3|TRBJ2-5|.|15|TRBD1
TGCGCCAGCAGCCAAACAGGGGCCTCTGGGGAGACCCAGTACTTC
CASSQTGASGETQYF
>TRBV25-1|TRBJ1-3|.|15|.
TGTGCCAGCAGTGAATATGGGGACTTGGAAAACACCATATATTTT
CASSEYGDLENTIYF
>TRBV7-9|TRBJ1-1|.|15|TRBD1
TGTGCCAGCAGTTCAAGACAGGGGATGAACACTGAAGCTTTCTTT
CASSSRQGMNTEAFF
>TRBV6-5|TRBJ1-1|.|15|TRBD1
TGTGCCAGCAGTTCCCTACAGGGGCCGGACACTGAAGCTTTCTTT
CASSSLQGPDTEAFF
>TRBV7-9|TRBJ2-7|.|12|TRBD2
TGTTCCAGCGGGAGGGGCACTTCCGAGCAGTACTTC
CSSGRGTSEQYF
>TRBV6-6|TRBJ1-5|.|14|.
TGTGCCAGCAGTTACTCGGACAGCCTTGGGCCCCAGCATTTT
CASSYSDSLGPQHF
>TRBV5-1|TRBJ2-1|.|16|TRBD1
TGCGCCAGCAGCTACTTCGCCGGGACAGGGGCGAATGAGCAGTTCTTC
CASSYFAGTGANEQFF
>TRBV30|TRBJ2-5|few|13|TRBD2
TGTGCCTGGACGCGGGGGTACCAAGAGACCCAGTACTTC
CAWTRGYQETQYF
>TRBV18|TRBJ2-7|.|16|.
TGTGCCAGCTCACCCTTTACGGCGGGAAGCTCCTACGAGCAGTACTTC
CASSPFTAGSSYEQYF
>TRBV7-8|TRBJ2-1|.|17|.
TGTGCCAGCAGCTTAGTAACGGCATGGAGTACCTACAATGAGCAGTTCTTC
CASSLVTAWSTYNEQFF
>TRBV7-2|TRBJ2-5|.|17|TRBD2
TGTGCCTCTTCGAGACTAGCGGGGTGGGGGGTTAAAGAGACCCAGTACTTC
CASSRLAGWGVKETQYF
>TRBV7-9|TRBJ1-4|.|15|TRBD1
TGTGCCAGCAGCTCCCGACAGGGTCAGGGTGAAAAACTGTTTTTT
CASSSRQGQGEKLFF
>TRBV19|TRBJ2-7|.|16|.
TGTGCCAGTAGTAGGCAACAGGGTAATGGCCCCTACGAGCAGTACTTC
CASSRQQGNGPYEQYF
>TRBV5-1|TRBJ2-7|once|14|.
TGCGCCAGCAGCTTATTGGACAGATTCGACGAGCAGTACTTC
CASSLLDRFDEQYF
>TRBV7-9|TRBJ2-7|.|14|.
TGTGCCAGCAGTAGGGGGGGGACCTACTACGAGCAGTACTTC
CASSRGGTYYEQYF
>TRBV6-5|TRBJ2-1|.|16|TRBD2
TGTGCCAGCAGTTACGGTAGCGGGAGTACCTACAATGAGCAGTTCTTC
CASSYGSGSTYNEQFF
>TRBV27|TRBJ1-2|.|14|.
TGTGCCAGCAGTCCCCGGGGAGGGGCTGGGGGCTACACCTTC
CASSPRGGAGGYTF
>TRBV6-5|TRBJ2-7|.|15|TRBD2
TGTGCCAGCAGGCCGCTAGCGGGGGCGGCCTGGGAGCAGTACTTC
CASRPLAGAAWEQYF
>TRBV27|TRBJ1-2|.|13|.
TGTGCCAGCAGGGGAGCGCTCGTCTATGGCTACACCTTC
CASRGALVYGYTF
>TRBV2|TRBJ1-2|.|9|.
TGTGCCAGTGGCTCTGGCTACACCTTC
CASGSGYTF
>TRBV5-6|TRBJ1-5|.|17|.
TGTGCCAGCAGCTTGATGCTTAGGACAGATAGCAATCAGCCCCAGCATTTT
CASSLMLRTDSNQPQHF
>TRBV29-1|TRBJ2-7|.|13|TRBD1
TGCAGCGTTGAGGGACAGGGGTCCAACGAGCAGTACTTC
CSVEGQGSNEQYF
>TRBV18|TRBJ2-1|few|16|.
TGTGCCAGCTCACAGATGGGAGCGGGCAAATACAATGAGCAGTTCTTC
CASSQMGAGKYNEQFF
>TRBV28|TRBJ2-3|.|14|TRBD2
TGTGCCAGCGTTCCTAGCGGGGCTACAGATACGCAGTATTTT
CASVPSGATDTQYF
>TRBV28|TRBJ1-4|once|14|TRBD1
TGTGCCAGCAACGTCGGGACAGGGGATGAAAAACTGTTTTTT
CASNVGTGDEKLFF
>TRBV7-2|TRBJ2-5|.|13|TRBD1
TGTGCCAGCAGCTTCAGGGGGCTGGAGACCCAGTACTTC
CASSFRGLETQYF
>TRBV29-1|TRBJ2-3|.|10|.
TGCAGCGTTTTTGGGGAGACGCAGTATTTT
CSVFGETQYF
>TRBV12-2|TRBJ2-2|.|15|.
TGTGCAAGTCGCTTAGTTAATCAGGGCCCCGGGGAGCTGTTTTTT
CASRLVNQGPGELFF
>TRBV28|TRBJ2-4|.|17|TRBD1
TGTGCCAGCAGTTTACCCCCCGGGACAGGGTTAAAAAACATTCAGTACTTC
CASSLPPGTGLKNIQYF